The rows below give T cell receptor beta chains drawn from one sample of a study of CD8+CD57+ T cells in acquired aplastic anemia. TCRdb reanalysed the reads using MiXCR and keeps one entry per CDR3 protein. The profile shows under 250,000 distinct CDR3 sequences, roughly 35% of them singletons. Source material: sorted CD4+, CD8+, or CD8+CD57+ T cells (not recorded which) from PBMCs. Receptors originate from a human donor in good health, serving as a control. CDR3s include the opening cysteine and the closing phenylalanine or tryptophan. A D gene is named only where the DNA matches it firmly. Where a row states a size, it is once, few, many or the class of an expanded clone; other rows omit it.

D gene: TRBD2
J gene: TRBJ2-3
clone size: many
V gene: TRBV20-1
CDR3 protein: CSARRSGNTDTQYF
CDR3 DNA: TGCAGTGCTAGGAGAAGCGGGAACACAGATACGCAGTATTTT

D gene: NA
J gene: TRBJ1-2
clone size: many
V gene: TRBV2
CDR3 protein: CASSARPDGYTF
CDR3 DNA: TGTGCCAGCAGCGCTCGACCGGATGGCTACACCTTC

D gene: TRBD2
J gene: TRBJ2-1
clone size: many
V gene: TRBV6-5
CDR3 protein: CASSFSSGRAYNEQFF
CDR3 DNA: TGTGCCAGCAGTTTCTCTAGCGGGAGGGCCTACAATGAGCAGTTCTTC

D gene: TRBD1
J gene: TRBJ1-2
clone size: few
V gene: TRBV10-3
CDR3 protein: CAITGQGTENYGYTF
CDR3 DNA: TGTGCCATCACTGGACAGGGGACGGAGAACTATGGCTACACCTTC

D gene: TRBD2
J gene: TRBJ2-5
clone size: NA
V gene: TRBV9
CDR3 protein: CASSGRGSQETQYF
CDR3 DNA: TGTGCCAGCAGCGGGCGGGGGAGCCAAGAGACCCAGTACTTC

D gene: NA
J gene: TRBJ1-6
clone size: NA
V gene: TRBV7-4
CDR3 protein: CASSLGTLGAYNSPLHF
CDR3 DNA: TGTGCCAGCAGCTTAGGTACTCTTGGCGCCTATAATTCACCCCTCCACTTT

D gene: TRBD1
J gene: TRBJ1-2
clone size: few
V gene: TRBV10-2
CDR3 protein: CAISGTGYGYTF
CDR3 DNA: TGCGCCATCTCCGGGACAGGTTATGGCTACACCTTC

D gene: NA
J gene: TRBJ1-2
clone size: NA
V gene: TRBV19
CDR3 protein: CASTGSAAHYGYTF
CDR3 DNA: TGTGCCAGTACGGGTAGTGCAGCCCACTATGGCTACACCTTC

D gene: TRBD1
J gene: TRBJ1-4
clone size: NA
V gene: TRBV14
CDR3 protein: CASSPRTGNEKLFF
CDR3 DNA: TGTGCCAGCAGCCCCCGGACAGGGAATGAAAAACTGTTTTTT

D gene: NA
J gene: TRBJ1-1
clone size: many
V gene: TRBV29-1
CDR3 protein: CSVAGGITEAFF
CDR3 DNA: TGCAGCGTTGCCGGGGGCATCACTGAAGCTTTCTTT

D gene: TRBD1
J gene: TRBJ1-1
clone size: NA
V gene: TRBV14
CDR3 protein: CASSLLTGGNTEAFF
CDR3 DNA: TGTGCCAGCAGCCTATTGACAGGGGGGAATACTGAAGCTTTCTTT

D gene: NA
J gene: TRBJ2-2
clone size: NA
V gene: TRBV20-1
CDR3 protein: CSARETVNTGELFF
CDR3 DNA: TGCAGTGCTAGGGAGACAGTGAACACCGGGGAGCTGTTTTTT

D gene: NA
J gene: TRBJ2-7
clone size: NA
V gene: TRBV5-5
CDR3 protein: CASSLRPEGAEEQYF
CDR3 DNA: TGTGCCAGCAGCTTGCGTCCGGAGGGAGCCGAGGAGCAGTACTTC

D gene: NA
J gene: TRBJ1-1
clone size: many
V gene: TRBV7-3
CDR3 protein: CASSQAPFMNTEAFF
CDR3 DNA: TGTGCCAGCAGCCAGGCCCCTTTTATGAACACTGAAGCTTTCTTT

D gene: NA
J gene: TRBJ1-1
clone size: many
V gene: TRBV2
CDR3 protein: CASIPDRNTEAFF
CDR3 DNA: TGTGCCAGCATTCCGGATAGGAACACTGAAGCTTTCTTT

D gene: NA
J gene: TRBJ2-3
clone size: many
V gene: TRBV5-1
CDR3 protein: CASSLDSGTDTQYF
CDR3 DNA: TGCGCCAGCAGCTTGGATTCAGGCACAGATACGCAGTATTTT

D gene: TRBD1
J gene: TRBJ1-2
clone size: NA
V gene: TRBV29-1
CDR3 protein: CSVRTTGGSLGYTF
CDR3 DNA: TGCAGCGTTCGGACGACAGGGGGCTCGTTGGGCTACACCTTC

D gene: TRBD1
J gene: TRBJ1-2
clone size: NA
V gene: TRBV3-1
CDR3 protein: CANSNKDRGRDGYTF
CDR3 DNA: TGTGCCAACAGCAACAAAGACAGGGGGCGGGATGGCTACACCTTC

D gene: NA
J gene: TRBJ1-6
clone size: many
V gene: TRBV5-1
CDR3 protein: CASSLRGLDGSPLHF
CDR3 DNA: TGCGCCAGCAGCTTAAGGGGACTCGACGGGTCACCCCTCCACTTT

D gene: NA
J gene: TRBJ2-7
clone size: many
V gene: TRBV2
CDR3 protein: CASRLQSTGAYEQYF
CDR3 DNA: TGTGCCAGCAGACTACAGAGCACGGGCGCCTACGAGCAGTACTTC

D gene: NA
J gene: TRBJ2-5
clone size: many
V gene: TRBV2
CDR3 protein: CASSDIKGSGETQYF
CDR3 DNA: TGTGCCAGCAGTGATATAAAGGGGAGTGGGGAGACCCAGTACTTC

D gene: NA
J gene: TRBJ2-7
clone size: once
V gene: TRBV5-1
CDR3 protein: CASSLVGGRGYEQYF
CDR3 DNA: TGCGCCAGCAGCTTGGTGGGGGGACGGGGCTACGAGCAGTACTTC

D gene: NA
J gene: TRBJ2-3
clone size: few
V gene: TRBV5-1
CDR3 protein: CASSLTGNPSTDTQYF
CDR3 DNA: TGCGCCAGCAGCTTGACAGGAAACCCTAGCACAGATACGCAGTATTTT

D gene: NA
J gene: TRBJ2-4
clone size: NA
V gene: TRBV20-1
CDR3 protein: CSASRVAKNIQYF
CDR3 DNA: TGCAGTGCTAGCAGGGTAGCCAAAAACATTCAGTACTTC

D gene: TRBD2
J gene: TRBJ2-7
clone size: many
V gene: TRBV7-9
CDR3 protein: CASSEGLAGGPQQYF
CDR3 DNA: TGTGCCAGCAGCGAAGGACTAGCGGGGGGACCACAGCAGTACTTC

D gene: TRBD1
J gene: TRBJ1-2
clone size: NA
V gene: TRBV19
CDR3 protein: CASMIQGDGYTF
CDR3 DNA: TGTGCCAGTATGATCCAGGGGGATGGCTACACCTTC

D gene: TRBD2
J gene: TRBJ2-2
clone size: many
V gene: TRBV10-3
CDR3 protein: CATLPGLAGGANTGELFF
CDR3 DNA: TGTGCCACTCTACCGGGACTAGCGGGGGGCGCGAACACCGGGGAGCTGTTTTTT

D gene: NA
J gene: TRBJ2-2
clone size: NA
V gene: TRBV7-8
CDR3 protein: CASSLQGMNTGELFF
CDR3 DNA: TGTGCCAGCAGCTTGCAGGGGATGAACACCGGGGAGCTGTTTTTT

D gene: NA
J gene: TRBJ1-1
clone size: NA
V gene: TRBV5-4
CDR3 protein: CASSLDQGMDAEAFF
CDR3 DNA: TGTGCCAGCAGCTTGGATCAGGGAATGGACGCTGAAGCTTTCTTT

D gene: TRBD1
J gene: TRBJ1-2
clone size: many
V gene: TRBV11-2
CDR3 protein: CASRKLTGGVPGYTF
CDR3 DNA: TGTGCCAGCAGGAAACTTACAGGGGGCGTTCCTGGCTACACCTTC

D gene: NA
J gene: TRBJ1-3
clone size: many
V gene: TRBV2
CDR3 protein: CASSVDGDGGNTIYF
CDR3 DNA: TGTGCCAGCAGTGTAGATGGGGACGGGGGAAACACCATATATTTT

D gene: NA
J gene: TRBJ2-6
clone size: many
V gene: TRBV19
CDR3 protein: CATQDSFGANVLTF
CDR3 DNA: TGTGCCACTCAGGACTCGTTTGGGGCCAACGTCCTGACTTTC